This TCR beta chain is from a study of molecular identifiers for immune sequencing clone quantification. The CDR3 sequence is 16 residues long. V gave up 1 base and J gave up 1 base; unmatched junction bases: 7. Germline values: CDR1 SGHAT, CDR2 FQDESV (reference sequence). Only a few counts were recorded for this clonotype. TCRdb redid the calling of the PCR reads with MiXCR, one entry per CDR3 protein. The table records more than 300,000 distinct CDR3 sequences, roughly a fifth of them present only once. Material: naive CD8+ T cells from blood, with Jurkat cell RNA spiked in. Subset denoted: FACS-sorted CD8+CD4-CCR7+CD45RA+ naive T cells. The V gene is TRBV11-1, the J gene TRBJ2-7; 7 nucleotides line up with TRBD2. The TCR comes from a human donor in good health. Some libraries in this study had Jurkat cell RNA spiked in. The CDR3 here is CASSLVPRELSYEQYF. CDR3 sequence (DNA): TGTGCCAGCAGCTTAGTTCCGCGGGAGTTGTCCTACGAGCAGTACTTC.